Below, 23 T cell receptor beta chains from the same sample are listed, as sequenced in a study of memory CD4+ T cells and cytomegalovirus serostatus. The sort gate was single viable CD3+CD4+CD8-CD45RO+ cells for memory CD4+ T cells. Sequencing used immunoSEQ multiplex PCR; TCRdb keeps in-frame clones, though not all of them. Of 28,000 or so clones listed, 76% were seen once; the top ten hold roughly 1.1%. Material: memory CD4+ T cells from blood. The receptor source for this set is an adult in good health and CMV-seronegative.

The chain links TRBV28 to TRBJ2-7; 7 nucleotides match TRBD1. V lost 5 bases, J lost 4 bases, and 14 bases stayed unmatched. From germline, CDR1 is MDHEN and CDR2 SYDVKM. This CDR3 is 16 amino acids long. The DNA of the CDR3 is TGTGCCAGCAGTCTAGGGGGCCCCCCCGGAGGTTACGAGCAGTACTTC. This translates into CASSLGGPPGGYEQYF.

This clone appeared a single time. This rearrangement joins TRBV5-1 to TRBJ2-3, with D unresolved. V was shortened by 4 bases and J by 6 bases, with 15 bases between the two germline ends. CDR1 and CDR2 from the germline V gene are SGHRS and YFSETQ. The CDR3 is 14 residues long. The CDR3 sequence is CASSSGLVGDTQYF. CDR3 in DNA: TGCGCCAGCAGCAGTGGGCTAGTGGGGGATACGCAGTATTTT.

The chain joins TRBV5-1 to TRBJ2-1; 8 bases match TRBD2. The CDR3 has 15 residues. The germline V gene encodes CDR1 SGHRS and CDR2 YFSETQ. Unmatched junction bases numbered 1, after V lost 2 bases and J lost 0 bases. The CDR3 here is CASSFSGSSYNEQFF. As DNA, the CDR3 is TGCGCCAGCAGCTTCAGCGGGAGCTCCTACAATGAGCAGTTCTTC.

This chain uses TRBV27 with TRBJ2-3; no definite D call. The CDR3 runs to 13 residues. Germline CDR1 is MNHEY and CDR2 is SMNVEV (reference sequence). V dropped 8 bases and J dropped 4 bases, with 13 bases sitting between them. The CDR3 DNA sequence: TGTGCCAGCCGTCGCCGTGGCGCAGATACGCAGTATTTT. Residues: CASRRRGADTQYF.

This chain connects TRBV7-6 to TRBJ2-1; 7 positions agree with TRBD2. Per the germline V gene, CDR1 is SGHVS and CDR2 is FNYEAQ. Losses at the gene ends were 1 base for V and 7 bases for J; bases not matched to a gene: 4. This CDR3 contains 14 residues. The CDR3 DNA is TGTGCCAGCAGCTTAGAAGTACTAGCGAATGAGCAGTTCTTC. This codes for CASSLEVLANEQFF.

The chain combines TRBV2 with TRBJ1-1; D may be TRBD1 (6 bases). The CDR3 extends over 15 amino acids. The V and J ends lost 1 base and 4 bases respectively, with 13 bases between them. In germline, CDR1 is SNHLY, CDR2 FYNNEI. CDR3 sequence: CASSEDVGGVTEAFF. The CDR3 DNA reads as TGTGCCAGCAGTGAAGACGTAGGGGGAGTCACTGAAGCTTTCTTT.

This chain uses TRBV2 with TRBJ2-2; the D gene is possibly TRBD1 (6 bases). The CDR3 spans 14 residues. Per the germline V gene, CDR1 is SNHLY and CDR2 is FYNNEI. Between the trimmed V and J ends, which lost 6 bases and 1 base, there was a span of 9 bases. In nucleotides, the CDR3 is TGTGCCAGCAGGGACAGTTTGAACACCGGGGAGCTGTTTTTT. It yields the protein CASRDSLNTGELFF.

This clone was counted a few times. V usage is TRBV27 and J usage is TRBJ2-1; 10 positions agree with TRBD1. J gave up 7 bases and V 5 bases, and 11 bases lay outside the gene matches. This CDR3 is 16 amino acids long. Germline V lookup: CDR1 MNHEY, CDR2 SMNVEV (reference sequence). CDR3 loop: CASSTPGQGSLNEQFF. The CDR3 nucleotides read TGTGCCAGCAGTACCCCGGGACAGGGGTCTTTGAATGAGCAGTTCTTC.

The chain has TRBV11-3 and TRBJ1-1; maybe TRBD1 (6 bases). Trimming stripped 0 bases from V and 5 bases from J, with 7 bases between. Germline V CDR1 and CDR2: SGHNT, YENEEA. CDR3 length: 13 amino acids. The chain's CDR3 is CASSLDGQTEAFF. CDR3 coding DNA: TGTGCCAGCAGCTTAGACGGACAGACTGAAGCTTTCTTT.

This clone was counted a single time. The V gene is TRBV19, the J gene TRBJ1-5, with a possible D match to TRBD1 (6 bases). Germline CDR1 reads LNHDA; CDR2 reads SQIVND (reference sequence). The CDR3 has 15 amino acids. V was shortened by 7 bases and J by 0 bases, with 13 bases between the two germline ends. The CDR3 sequence is CASKGGLYSNQPQHF. The CDR3 region has the DNA TGTGCCAGTAAGGGGGGACTTTATAGCAATCAGCCCCAGCATTTT.

V gene TRBV11-2 combines with J gene TRBJ2-3; tentatively, D is TRBD2 (7 bases). The germline CDR1 and CDR2 sequences are SGHAT and FQNNGV. This CDR3 has 16 residues. The germline V and J ends were trimmed by 5 bases and 1 base, with 16 bases remaining between them. In nucleotides, the CDR3 is TGTGCCAGCAGCGGGAGGGGGGGGAGAGGCACAGATACGCAGTATTTT. Amino acids: CASSGRGGRGTDTQYF.

This rearrangement joins TRBV18 to TRBJ2-7; TRBD2 agrees at 10 bases. This CDR3 comprises 18 residues. Trimming at V came to 0 bases and at J to 2 bases, leaving 10 bases not matched to a gene. The V gene's germline CDR1 is KGHSH and CDR2 LQKENI. For the CDR3, the DNA is TGTGCCAGCTCACCACCGCCTAGCGGGGGCGCCGGAACCTACGAGCAGTACTTC. It specifies CASSPPPSGGAGTYEQYF.

This clone was counted a few times. The chain uses TRBV4-3 and TRBJ1-6, with D possibly matching TRBD1 (5 bases). CDR3 length equals 16 residues. The V end lost 0 bases, the J end lost 7 bases, and 13 bases lay between the germline ends. Germline assignment: CDR1 LGHNA and CDR2 YSLEER. CDR3 coding DNA: TGCGCCAGCAGCCAAGATCTTCAGGCAGGGAATTCACCCCTCCACTTT. It encodes CASSQDLQAGNSPLHF.

The table lists this clone with a few counts. V is TRBV7-2 and J is TRBJ1-1; possibly TRBD1 for D (5 bases). V was cut by 0 bases and J by 4 bases, with 15 bases left in between. The germline CDR1 and CDR2 sequences are SGHTA and FQGNSA. This CDR3 is built from 16 residues. The CDR3 sequence: CASSLAADTVSTEAFF. The CDR3 region has the DNA TGTGCCAGCAGCTTAGCGGCGGACACGGTCTCCACTGAAGCTTTCTTT.

This clone was observed a handful of times. This chain uses TRBV9 with TRBJ2-1, with D hard to call. Per the germline V gene, CDR1 is SGDLS and CDR2 is YYNGEE. V lost 3 bases, J lost 4 bases, and 5 bases lay in between. This CDR3 contains 12 residues. CDR3 loop: CASSDTYNEQFF. CDR3 nucleotide sequence: TGTGCCAGCAGCGATACGTACAATGAGCAGTTCTTC.

This clone appeared a single time. The V call is TRBV30, the J call TRBJ2-7; D may be TRBD1 or TRBD2 (6 bases each). The CDR3 is 14 amino acids. The germline V gene encodes CDR1 GTSNPN and CDR2 SVGIG (reference sequence). Trimming shortened V by 5 bases and J by 3 bases, and 17 bases separated the two germline ends. The CDR3 DNA reads TGTGCCTGGGCCGGGGGCACCGGCTTCTACGAGCAGTACTTC. As protein: CAWAGGTGFYEQYF.

The chain has TRBV5-4 and TRBJ2-7; the D gene is possibly TRBD1 (5 bases). The CDR3 loop spans 14 amino acids. V was shortened by 0 bases and J by 3 bases, with 10 bases between the two germline ends. Germline CDR1 and CDR2: SGHNT and YYREEE (reference sequence). Here the CDR3 DNA reads TGTGCCAGCAGCTTGGGACAGCCTTTCTACGAGCAGTACTTC. Its translation: CASSLGQPFYEQYF.

V and J are TRBV21-1 and TRBJ2-7; the D call in the table, TRBD1, was not verified against the DNA. TRBV21-1 is reported as a pseudogene. The CDR3 loop spans 16 amino acids. The CDR3 bases are TGTGCCAGCAGCAAACCCAACCGACAGGAACACTACGAGCAGTACTTC. This gives the protein CASSKPNRQEHYEQYF.

This clone has a handful of counts. V and J are TRBV7-6 and TRBJ1-6; TRBD1 might be the D (6 bases). CDR1 is SGHVS and CDR2 is FNYEAQ in the germline V gene. The length of the CDR3 is 14 residues. V dropped 4 bases and J dropped 7 bases, with 11 bases sitting between them. CDR3 in DNA: TGTGCCAGCAGCTCGGGACATCAGAATTCACCCCTCCACTTT. Its protein is CASSSGHQNSPLHF. Supplemented by reference TRBV7-6 and TRBJ1-6, the full variable domain reads GAGVSQSPRYKVTKRGQDVALRCDPISGHVSLYWYRQALGQGPEFLTYFNYEAQQDKSGLPNDRFSAERPEGSISTLTIQRTEQRDSAMYRCASSSGHQNSPLHFGNGTRLTVT.

This clone was counted a single time. The chain has TRBV6-5 and TRBJ2-1, with TRBD1 as a possible D gene (7 bases). The CDR3 sequence is 14 residues long. From germline, CDR1 is MNHEY and CDR2 SVGAGI. V gave up 4 bases and J gave up 5 bases, with 12 bases separating them. CDR3 region: CASSSRGTDNEQFF. In nucleotides, the CDR3 is TGTGCCAGCAGTTCACGGGGGACAGACAATGAGCAGTTCTTC.

The genes are TRBV6-5 and TRBJ2-1; possible D gene TRBD2, 6 bases. Trimming took 0 bases from V and 0 from J, leaving 6 bases between them. This CDR3 has 15 residues. CDR1 is MNHEY, CDR2 SVGAGI, per germline. This chain's CDR3 is CASSYSSGSYNEQFF. The CDR3 nucleotides read TGTGCCAGCAGTTACTCTAGCGGCTCCTACAATGAGCAGTTCTTC.

The rearrangement joins TRBV4-2 to TRBJ2-7; weak D call: TRBD1 (6 bases). The ends were cut back, 5 bases at V and 4 bases at J, with 18 bases in the middle. CDR3 size: 15 residues. Germline V gene data show CDR1 as LGHNA and CDR2 as YNFKEQ. The DNA for the CDR3 is TGTGCCAGCAGCGTTCAGACAGGATCTTTTTACGAGCAGTACTTC. Translated: CASSVQTGSFYEQYF.

The V and J genes are TRBV30 and TRBJ1-6, with D maybe TRBD1 (6 bases). Germline assignment: CDR1 GTSNPN and CDR2 SVGIG (reference sequence). V was clipped by 1 base and J by 5 bases, with 15 bases between them. This CDR3 contains 16 residues. The CDR3 sequence is CAWSGASTGNNSPLHF. CDR3 sequence (DNA): TGTGCCTGGAGTGGGGCCTCTACAGGGAATAATTCACCCCTCCACTTT. Together with reference TRBV30 and TRBJ1-6, the CDR3 gives the full variable domain: SQTIHQWPATLVQPVGSPLSLECTVEGTSNPNLYWYRQAAGRGLQLLFYSVGIGQISSEVPQNLSASRPQDRQFILSSKKLLLSDSGFYLCAWSGASTGNNSPLHFGNGTRLTVT.